This T cell receptor beta chain was obtained from a study of cytomegalovirus exposure and HLA in healthy donors (dated by TCRdb to 2016 to 2017). About the full investigation: An earlier analysis of several hundred of the donors reported about 260 Gb of sequence data and around 100 million unique TCR beta sequences obtained from some 200 million T cells. About 280 gigabases of sequencing data and tens of millions of unique TCR sequences were included in an early release covering roughly 600 HLA-typed donors. The genetic ancestry cluster associated with self-reported Caucasian donors included over 65% of the approximately 430 genotyped donors. The aim of the study was to test whether cataloging public T cell receptors could identify signatures of past pathogen exposure. Using immunosequencing, the study profiled T cell repertoires from about 610 subjects and related those repertoires to cytomegalovirus serostatus. In addition to the first cohort of 650 to 800 subjects, a separate validation cohort of approximately 120 different subjects was used. The study combined high-throughput TCR immunosequencing, statistical association of individual TCRs with disease status, and machine learning to predict cytomegalovirus infection status. To study patterns of TCR occurrence, a later analysis re-analyzed previously published TCR beta repertoires from 666 donors and added high-resolution HLA genotyping. Rather than using new phenotypic data, the later analysis identified candidate immune exposures from TCR beta sequences and from how often those sequences occurred across donors. An earlier analysis of around 580 of the donors used high-throughput TCR beta sequencing to judge whether each TCR beta V gene segment behaved as functional or pseudogenic. Donor age, sex, ethnicity and CMV serostatus were collected together with the repertoire data. In a later genetic analysis, genome-wide SNP genotypes for about 55% of the roughly 700 donors were used, and that subset was treated as a discovery cohort. All discovery cohort repertoires had been generated using a single sequencing platform. Class I and class II HLA loci were covered by the typing at four-digit resolution. Typing coverage varied by locus: roughly 620-630 donors for A, B, C, DRB1 and DQB1; under 550 for DQA1; about 570 for DPA1; approximately 450 for DPB1. About 5 DR-DQ haplotypes were handled as single units for association and clustering, since linkage in the cohort was strong. On average, roughly 250,000 unique TCR beta nucleotide sequences were sequenced per donor among a few hundred genotyped donors of the cohort, with 15% to 20% of those sequences being non-productive.

In total, approximately 700 healthy bone marrow donors made up the cohort. Cohort members were all nominally healthy when sampled, although unrecorded immune exposures were likely present. The donor tested CMV seronegative and was one of the 352 seronegative cohort members. A peripheral blood sample was collected from each donor, and TCR beta sequencing was performed on peripheral blood mononuclear cells. Genomic DNA extraction from the blood cell samples was performed with the Qiagen DNeasy Blood Extraction Kit. The CDR3 measures 15 amino acids from cysteine to phenylalanine. Only the CDR3 DNA stays, 45 bases, in frame from base 1. The CDR1 and CDR2 encoded by the germline V gene (reference sequence) are SEHNR and FQNEAQ. For this chain, trimming is 6 bases at the V end and 0 bases at the J end, and the number of junction bases without a gene match is 4. Library construction relied on the immunoSEQ multiplex PCR assay. The multiplex PCR relied on a mix of 60 forward primers for TCR Vbeta segments and 13 reverse primers for TCR Jbeta segments. A multiplex PCR assay on genomic DNA amplified the CDR3 region of rearranged TCR beta genes. The Illumina HiSeq System was used to sequence the amplified TCR beta libraries as 87-base-pair reads. In the original analysis: A later analysis tallied tens of millions of unique TCR beta chains across the 666 repertoires, and about 10 million of those chains were shared by two or more donors. To remove PCR and sequencing errors, raw reads were error-corrected and collapsed into unique sequences using a nearest-neighbor algorithm that merged closely related sequences. CDR3 sequences were aligned to IMGT reference sequences to assign V, D and J gene segments. For a sequence to be retained, a match of at least six nucleotides to both a V gene segment and a J gene segment was required. Rearrangements were called productive when the CDR3 lacked stop codons and stayed in frame with V and J; all others were non-productive. Following IMGT convention, CDR3 was defined as the stretch from the second conserved V-encoded cysteine up to the conserved J-encoded phenylalanine. The earlier analysis of 587 of the donors excluded sequences that lacked an unambiguous match to a single V gene segment. In an earlier analysis of some 590 of the donors, V segments were called functional above 56.7% productive rearrangements and were called segregating when the between-donor standard deviation exceeded 5%. To diagnose cytomegalovirus status from the catalog of TCR beta chain sequences, a statistical classification framework was built. V and J gene assignment, in a later analysis, came from comparing TCR nucleotide sequences with IMGT/GENE-DB human TR gene sequences. In a later analysis, CDR3 sequences and most-parsimonious VDJ recombination scenarios were assigned using the TCRdist pipeline. In a later analysis, each TCR beta chain was defined by its CDR3 amino acid sequence together with its V-gene family, and reads lacking a unique V-gene family were excluded. To address suspected cross-contamination and a sequencing artifact, a later analysis removed a few hundred highly shared, low-generation-probability nucleotide sequences. In a later analysis, a clonal expansion index for each public chain was calculated from normalized within-repertoire ranks of inferred template counts. A later analysis computed generation probabilities with a VDJ recombination model fitted to out-of-frame rearrangements, and checked the results against IGoR. Hypergeometric tests were used in a later analysis to score TCR-TCR, TCR-HLA and TCR-CMV co-occurrence, with a repertoire-size bias correction applied to the TCR pairs. To estimate false discovery rates, a later analysis permuted the HLA or CMV assignments 20 times. In a later analysis, co-occurring TCRs were grouped with DBSCAN, and TCRdist sequence similarity was added when clustering was performed within HLA-allele-positive subsets. Repertoires with fewer than 30,000 or more than 120,000 public chains, plus five repertoires with anomalous nucleotide sharing, were excluded from co-occurrence clustering. The table was pulled from immuneACCESS by TCRdb, which kept in-frame rearrangements only. Such tables lose some clones; where checked, under half of the loss comes from unresolved V genes, and the rest has no known cause. V, J and clone size are taken as reported in that table, and D and trimming were inferred from the DNA itself. The sample records under 200,000 clones, around three quarters of which are singletons. Of the sample, about 1.9% is held by the ten largest clones.

The research as a whole found: In a later analysis, HLA-associated TCR beta chains were found to be more clonally expanded and to have lower generation probabilities than equally common non-associated chains. The 87-base-pair reads could not distinguish some IMGT-functional V segments, including TRBV6-2 and TRBV6-3, so those segments were excluded. HLA typing was unavailable for some donors at each locus, so association tests used only the typed subset. Presence/absence analyses assumed roughly uniform sequencing depth across donors, an assumption that may not hold. The authors suggested that the approach could potentially be extended to other disease states and immunological phenotypes. A further reported finding was that TCR beta sequences accurately predicted the HLA-A and HLA-B alleles for most subjects in the first cohort. An earlier analysis of approximately 600 of the donors showed that most TCR beta V segments appeared in productive rearrangements either about 87% or about 30% of the time, which broadly matched IMGT annotations. According to a later analysis, parvovirus B19, influenza, CMV and Epstein-Barr virus appeared linked to several top co-occurrence clusters. Because counts were too low, seventeen rarely observed V segments, including chromosome 9 orphons, were excluded from the earlier analysis of several hundred of the donors. Most TCR sequences were seen in very few donors, while some public TCRs were found in many individuals. The classifier was reported to diagnose cytomegalovirus status with high specificity and sensitivity in both the original and validation cohorts. In a later analysis, some 17,000 TCR beta sequences were associated with specific HLA alleles at a false discovery rate of 0.05. In a later analysis, most CMV-associated TCR beta chains were found to appear HLA-restricted, with HLA associations seemingly driven largely by CMV exposure. When HLA alleles, especially DR and DQ, strongly co-occurred, TCR associations were difficult to assign to individual alleles. V-gene and J-gene trimming of TCR beta chains was associated with a missense DCLRE1C variant in a later genetic analysis, and the association was replicated in an independent cohort. A cluster of highly shared sequence variants was judged likely to be a technical artifact of the sequencing pipeline. Three of the identified cytomegalovirus-associated TCR beta chains were confirmed in vitro to be specific for cytomegalovirus antigens. In a later analysis, TCR association rates were found to vary across HLA loci, with the most associated TCRs seen for DRB1 alleles and the fewest for HLA-C alleles. The study listed 164 TCR beta chains as associated with cytomegalovirus. A later genetic analysis reported fewer N-insertions in productive TCRs among donors in an Asian-associated ancestry cluster than the 666-donor mean. Correlated functional status among segregating V segments might reflect linkage disequilibrium, but an unknown experimental factor could not be ruled out. Immune exposure information for the cohort was limited to CMV serostatus. In this cohort, only TCR beta chains were sequenced, and detectable features were limited by the absence of alpha or paired-chain data.

Details on this clone: Its recognized antigen is unknown. Nothing much larger sits one base from this clone, and base qualities are not available.

The receptor's source is a man aged 25-45 years in good health and CMV-seronegative. The sequence joins TRBV7-9 to TRBJ1-5, with 8 bases matching TRBD1. The specimen sequenced was PBMCs. The nucleotide sequence is TGTGCCAGCAGTGACACAGGGGGTAGCAATCAGCCCCAGCATTTT. Protein translation: CASSDTGGSNQPQHF. Full variable domain (CDR3 extended with the reference TRBV7-9 and TRBJ1-5 proteins): DTGVSQNPRHKITKRGQNVTFRCDPISEHNRLYWYRQTLGQGPEFLTYFQNEAQLEKSRLLSDRFSAERPKGSFSTLEIQRTEQGDSAMYLCASSDTGGSNQPQHFGDGTRLSIL.